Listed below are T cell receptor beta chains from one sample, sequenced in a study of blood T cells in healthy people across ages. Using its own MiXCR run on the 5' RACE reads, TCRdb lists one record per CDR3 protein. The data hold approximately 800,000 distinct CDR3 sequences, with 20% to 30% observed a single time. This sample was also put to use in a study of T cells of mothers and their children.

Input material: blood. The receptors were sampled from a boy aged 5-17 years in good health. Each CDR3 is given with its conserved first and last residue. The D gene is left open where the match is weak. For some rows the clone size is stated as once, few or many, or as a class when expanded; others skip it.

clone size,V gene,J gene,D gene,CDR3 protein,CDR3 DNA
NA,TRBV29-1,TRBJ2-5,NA,CSVELQGRLGETQYF,TGCAGCGTTGAGCTACAGGGGAGGCTTGGAGAGACCCAGTACTTC
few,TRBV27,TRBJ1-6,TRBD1,CASRQTGVYNSPLHF,TGTGCCAGCAGACAAACAGGGGTGTATAATTCACCCCTCCACTTT
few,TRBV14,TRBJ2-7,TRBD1,CASSQRGLPYEQYF,TGTGCCAGCAGCCAGAGGGGGCTTCCCTACGAGCAGTACTTC
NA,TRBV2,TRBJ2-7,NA,CASSDSAGAVYEQYF,TGTGCCAGCAGTGATTCGGCAGGGGCTGTCTACGAGCAGTACTTC
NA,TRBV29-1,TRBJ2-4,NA,CSVEDDRLAKNIQYF,TGCAGCGTTGAAGATGATCGATTAGCCAAAAACATTCAGTACTTC
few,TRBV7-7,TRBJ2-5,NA,CASSLAYRSETQYF,TGTGCTAGCAGCTTAGCTTACAGGAGCGAGACCCAGTACTTC
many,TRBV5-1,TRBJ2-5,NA,CASSLGTDQETQYF,TGCGCCAGCAGCTTGGGGACAGACCAAGAGACCCAGTACTTC
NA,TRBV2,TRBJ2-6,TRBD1,CASSPTGTVVSGANVLTF,TGTGCCAGCAGTCCAACCGGGACAGTAGTCTCTGGGGCCAACGTCCTGACTTTC
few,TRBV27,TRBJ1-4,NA,CASSLSWEGEKLFF,TGTGCCAGCAGTTTATCGTGGGAAGGGGAAAAACTGTTTTTT
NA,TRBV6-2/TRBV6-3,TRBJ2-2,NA,CASNILVTGELFF,TGTGCCAGCAATATACTAGTAACCGGGGAGCTGTTTTTT
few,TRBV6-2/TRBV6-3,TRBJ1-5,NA,CASSYLPAQSAQHF,TGTGCCAGCAGTTACCTCCCAGCCCAATCAGCCCAGCATTTT
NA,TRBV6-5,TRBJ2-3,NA,CASSYRLRTDTQYF,TGCGCCAGCAGTTACCGACTGCGCACAGATACGCAGTATTTT